Each of the 24 T cell receptor beta chains below was sequenced from the same sample in a study of cytomegalovirus exposure and HLA in healthy donors. The primer mix had 60 Vbeta and 13 Jbeta primers. Sequencing was performed with immunoSEQ multiplex PCR; in TCRdb, only in-frame clones are kept and a portion is missing. The repertoire consists of 90,000 to 130,000 clones, with around 84% occurring once and the leading ten covering more than 20%. The source material was PBMCs. These receptors all come from a man aged 25-40 years in good health and CMV-seropositive.

The chain's CDR3 is CASSLVTSGSLEQYF. The CDR3 nucleotides are TGTGCCAGCAGTTTAGTGACTAGCGGGTCCCTCGAGCAGTACTTC. The J gene is TRBJ2-7, the V gene TRBV28; 10 bases are shared with TRBD2. This CDR3 region has 15 residues. The ends lost 2 bases at V and 6 bases at J; junction bases unmatched: 7. The germline gives CDR1 MDHEN, CDR2 SYDVKM.

V is TRBV6-4 and J is TRBJ1-1; 7 bases line up with TRBD1. Germline CDR1 reads MRHNA; CDR2 reads SNTAGT. The CDR3 loop spans 15 amino acids. The V gene end was trimmed by 2 bases and the J gene end by 4 bases; junction bases not matched to a gene: 7. This CDR3 is CASSDRRGGVTEAFF. Here the CDR3 DNA reads TGTGCCAGCAGTGACAGGAGAGGGGGCGTCACTGAAGCTTTCTTT.

V usage is TRBV29-1 and J usage is TRBJ1-2, with D hard to call. CDR1 and CDR2 (germline): SQVTM, ANQGSEA. V lost 6 bases and J 0 bases, leaving 5 bases between the germline ends. The CDR3 contains 11 residues. CDR3 region: CSVTTNYGYTF. For the CDR3, the DNA is TGCAGCGTAACAACTAACTATGGCTACACCTTC.

The chain couples TRBV28 to TRBJ1-2; 8 bases align to TRBD1. The CDR3 is 15 amino acids. CDR1 is MDHEN and CDR2 is SYDVKM in the germline V gene. Germline trimming cut 4 bases from V and 4 bases from J; bases unmatched to any gene: 8. The CDR3 sequence: CASSWGQGASYGYTF. CDR3 DNA sequence: TGTGCCAGCAGTTGGGGGCAGGGGGCTAGCTATGGCTACACCTTC.

The chain employs TRBV28 and TRBJ1-1; D may be TRBD1 (5 bases). From germline, CDR1 is MDHEN and CDR2 SYDVKM. This CDR3 has 13 amino acids. The V gene lost 5 bases and the J gene lost 7 bases, with 14 bases spanning the gap. The CDR3: CASSHTAQDEAFF. In nucleotides, the CDR3 is TGTGCCAGCAGTCACACCGCACAGGATGAAGCTTTCTTT.

This clone was counted between two and nine times. The chain combines TRBV19 with TRBJ2-5; a weak D match, TRBD2 (6 bases). This CDR3 comprises 14 residues. The ends were cut back, 4 bases at V and 2 bases at J, with 11 bases in the middle. From germline, CDR1 is LNHDA and CDR2 SQIVND (reference sequence). DNA of the CDR3: TGTGCCAGTAGTACCCCCGCGGGGCAAGAGACCCAGTACTTC. Amino acid sequence: CASSTPAGQETQYF.

This clone was counted between two and nine times. CDR3 protein: CASSRNIIYEQYF. CDR3 DNA sequence: TGTGCCAGCAGTCGCAACATCATATACGAGCAGTACTTC. The chain carries TRBV27 and TRBJ2-7; D unclear. CDR1 is MNHEY, CDR2 SMNVEV, per germline (reference sequence). Trimming removed 5 bases from V and 4 bases from J, with 12 bases in between. The CDR3 is made up of 13 amino acids.

This rearrangement joins TRBV4-2 to TRBJ1-6; D may be TRBD1 (5 bases). CDR1 is LGHNA and CDR2 is YNFKEQ in the germline V gene. The CDR3 has 14 residues. Trimming took 5 bases from V and 5 from J, leaving 10 bases between them. The CDR3 protein is CASSSTANNSPLHF. Here the CDR3 DNA reads TGTGCCAGCAGCTCGACAGCAAATAATTCACCCCTCCACTTT.

The rearrangement uses TRBV18 and TRBJ1-4; D remains unclear. The CDR3 contains 13 residues. The germline CDR1 and CDR2 sequences are KGHSH and LQKENI. Trimming shortened V by 6 bases and J by 8 bases, and 13 bases separated the two germline ends. DNA for the CDR3: TGTGCCAGCTCGCGGGAGTTTTCAGAAAAACTGTTTTTT. Encoded protein: CASSREFSEKLFF.

The chain links TRBV6-5 to TRBJ2-5; maybe TRBD2 (5 bases). The CDR3 spans 14 residues. Germline V gene sequence: CDR1 MNHEY, CDR2 SVGAGI. V was pared by 5 bases and J by 5 bases, with 15 bases between. CDR3 in DNA: TGTGCCAGCAGTAGACTCCTTGGCGGGGAGACCCAGTACTTC. Amino acids: CASSRLLGGETQYF.

The chain recombines TRBV6-1 with TRBJ2-7; D is unresolved. Trimming cost V 1 base and J 0 bases, with 4 bases left between them. The germline V gene encodes CDR1 MNHNS and CDR2 SASEGT. The CDR3 contains 13 residues. The CDR3 is CASSEGSSYEQYV. CDR3 sequence (DNA): TGTGCCAGCAGTGAAGGGAGCTCCTACGAGCAGTACGTC.

The chain couples TRBV7-2 to TRBJ2-1; 12 bases fit TRBD2. Germline assignment: CDR1 SGHTA and CDR2 FQGNSA. This CDR3 has 16 amino acids. The V gene end was trimmed by 1 base and the J gene end by 7 bases; junction bases not matched to a gene: 5. CDR3 amino acids: CASSLVLAGGQNEQFF. The CDR3, as DNA: TGTGCCAGCAGCTTAGTGCTAGCGGGGGGGCAGAATGAGCAGTTCTTC.

This rearrangement joins TRBV10-3 to TRBJ1-2; D is unclear. Germline V lookup: CDR1 ENHRY, CDR2 SYGVKD. Trimming cost V 4 bases and J 6 bases, with 9 bases left between them. The CDR3 extends over 12 amino acids. CDR3 protein: CAISAGSHGYTF. Written as DNA, the CDR3 is TGTGCCATCAGTGCGGGATCGCATGGCTACACCTTC.

The chain links TRBV11-2 to TRBJ1-4, with 9 bases identical to TRBD1. Germline CDR1 SGHAT, CDR2 FQNNGV. V was pared by 0 bases and J by 7 bases, with 6 bases of the junction left unmatched. This CDR3 has 16 amino acids. The CDR3 reads CASSLDLGTGFEKLFF. CDR3 DNA: TGTGCCAGCAGCTTAGATCTGGGGACAGGGTTTGAAAAACTGTTTTTT. The full variable domain, in which reference TRBV11-2 and TRBJ1-4 provide the parts outside the CDR3, is EAGVAQSPRYKIIEKRQSVAFWCNPISGHATLYWYQQILGQGPKLLIQFQNNGVVDDSQLPKDRFSAERLKGVDSTLKIQPAKLEDSAVYLCASSLDLGTGFEKLFFGSGTQLSVL.

Comment on this clone: In the same sample, other DNA sequences code for this CDR3. This rearrangement joins TRBV7-9 to TRBJ1-5; D gene unclear. The CDR3 is 14 amino acids. V gave up 5 bases and J gave up 0 bases, with 8 bases separating them. Germline lookup yields CDR1 SEHNR and CDR2 FQNEAQ (reference sequence). CDR3 in DNA: TGTGCCAGCAGCCGTGGCGGTAGCAATCAGCCCCAGCATTTT. Its protein is CASSRGGSNQPQHF.

This chain connects TRBV5-1 to TRBJ1-6, with 7 bases identical to TRBD1. The J segment lost 7 bases and the V segment lost 1 base, leaving 5 bases of the junction unmatched. The CDR3 contains 15 residues. The germline CDR1 and CDR2 sequences are SGHRS and YFSETQ. CDR3 sequence: CASSLSGQKNSPLHF. DNA for the CDR3: TGCGCCAGCAGCTTGTCGGGACAGAAAAATTCACCCCTCCACTTT.

The J gene is TRBJ2-2, the V gene TRBV4-1; 7 nucleotides line up with TRBD2. Per the germline V gene, CDR1 is MGHRA and CDR2 is YSYEKL. V lost 0 bases, J lost 1 base, and 5 bases stayed unmatched. The CDR3 covers 17 residues. The CDR3 protein is CASSQDPLAENTGELFF. CDR3 coding DNA: TGCGCCAGCAGCCAAGATCCCCTAGCGGAGAACACCGGGGAGCTGTTTTTT.

The chain couples TRBV19 to TRBJ2-1; D is perhaps TRBD2 (5 bases). Trimming took 1 base from V and 9 from J, leaving 19 bases between them. The germline V gene encodes CDR1 LNHDA and CDR2 SQIVND (reference sequence). The CDR3 is 16 amino acids. The CDR3 DNA reads as TGTGCCAGTAGTATAGTACGGACCGGGATGATGAGTGAGCAGTTCTTC. This gives the protein CASSIVRTGMMSEQFF.

This chain links TRBV30 with TRBJ1-5; D is unresolved. The CDR3 is made up of 14 amino acids. Per germline, CDR1 GTSNPN and CDR2 SVGIG (reference sequence). The V end was cut by 0 bases, the J end by 0 bases, with 6 bases between. The CDR3 sequence is CAWSVLASNQPQHF. The CDR3 coding sequence is TGTGCCTGGAGTGTACTCGCTAGCAATCAGCCCCAGCATTTT.

The chain employs TRBV18 and TRBJ1-4, with a tentative D call TRBD1 (6 bases). The CDR3 sequence is 14 residues long. V lost 2 bases to trimming and J lost 4 bases, with 8 bases between them. Germline V gene sequence: CDR1 KGHSH, CDR2 LQKENI. The CDR3 region is CASSPMDSNEKLFF. CDR3 bases: TGTGCCAGCTCACCAATGGACAGTAATGAAAAACTGTTTTTT.

CDR3 nucleotide sequence: TGTGCCAGCAGCACGCACCTTTTATCGAGCGGGGGAGAGACCCAGTACTTC. Amino acid sequence: CASSTHLLSSGGETQYF. The rearrangement uses TRBV7-7 and TRBJ2-5, with TRBD2 identical over 8 bases. The germline V gene has CDR1 SSHAT and CDR2 FNYEAQ (reference sequence). The V segment lost 5 bases and the J segment 4 bases; nucleotides outside the gene matches: 15. The CDR3 is made up of 17 amino acids. The entire variable domain, with the rest obtained from reference TRBV7-7 and TRBJ2-5, is as follows: GAGVSQSPRYKVTKRGQDVTLRCDPISSHATLYWYQQALGQGPEFLTYFNYEAQPDKSGLPSDRFSAERPEGSISTLTIQRTEQRDSAMYRCASSTHLLSSGGETQYFGPGTRLLVL.

The chain has TRBV30 and TRBJ1-4; perhaps TRBD1 as D (5 bases). The CDR3 runs to 15 residues. The germline gives CDR1 GTSNPN, CDR2 SVGIG (reference sequence). V was shortened by 1 base and J by 2 bases, with 11 bases between the two germline ends. The CDR3 DNA follows: TGTGCCTGGAGTGCGGGGGTAGGGACTAATGAAAAACTGTTTTTT. It encodes CAWSAGVGTNEKLFF.

V and J are TRBV7-9 and TRBJ1-4; no reliable D call. CDR1 and CDR2 from the germline V gene are SEHNR and FQNEAQ (reference sequence). The V gene lost 6 bases and the J gene lost 5 bases, with 13 bases spanning the gap. The CDR3 consists of 14 residues. The CDR3 nucleotides read TGTGCCAGCAGGGACTTGACAAAAAATGAAAAACTGTTTTTT. Translated, it gives CASRDLTKNEKLFF.

The genes are TRBV5-1 and TRBJ2-6; D is perhaps TRBD1 (8 bases). There are 18 residues in the CDR3. V lost 4 bases, J lost 0 bases, and 17 bases lay in between. Germline V gene sequence: CDR1 SGHRS, CDR2 YFSETQ. CDR3: CASSTYRGGYSGANVLTF. CDR3 sequence (DNA): TGCGCCAGCAGCACCTACAGGGGGGGGTACTCTGGGGCCAACGTCCTGACTTTC.